This TCR beta chain was captured by sequencing in a study of regulatory T cells in long-lasting Graves disease. General observations from the study: Public clonotype sharing was higher in persistent than newly diagnosed patients. Favored gene segments in persistent disease were TRBV28, TRBJ1-2 and TRBJ2-5.

As to this clonotype: Its antigen is not known. Being one base from a much bigger clone, this may be a read error.

Time point here: newly diagnosed GD, antithyroid drugs for less than 3 months. Isolated PBMC RNA provided the starting material for the TCR library. Doctors identified Graves' disease using the American Thyroid Association guidelines. Assembly of TCR beta libraries relied on iRepertoire HTBI primers together with Arm-PCR of CDR3 regions. In the authors' methods: Gene usage covered approximately 60 TRBV and more than twelve TRBJ segments. Using its own MiXCR run on the multiplex PCR reads, TCRdb lists one record per CDR3 protein. The V and J calls were not made by the authors but by TCRdb's processing. Here the sample spans around 250,000 distinct CDR3 sequences, 20% to 25% being singletons. The CDR3 spans 14 residues. Germline CDR1 DFQATT, CDR2 SNEGSKA (reference sequence). Unmatched junction bases numbered 9, after V lost 4 bases and J lost 5 bases.

This receptor was identified in a female donor with Graves disease. The V and J genes are TRBV20-1 and TRBJ2-7; 9 nucleotides match TRBD1. Source: peripheral blood mononuclear cells (PBMCs), taken at new diagnosis, from a patient treated with antithyroid drugs. The CDR3 coding sequence is TGCAGTGCTACGGGACAGGGAGGGATCCACGAGCAGTACTTC. Its translation: CSATGQGGIHEQYF.